This entry lists 9 T cell receptor beta chains sequenced from one sample in a study of breast tumors, draining lymph nodes, adjacent tissues. Breast cancer patients provided tissue from their axillary draining lymph nodes. A single record per CDR3 protein comes from TCRdb applying MiXCR to the multiplex PCR reads. This table has nearly 110,000 distinct CDR3 sequences, more than 30% appearing once. The sample comprised axillary lymph node tissue. Source of these receptors: a female donor with breast cancer. Some clones in this sample may be carry-over from other donors' samples.

Many counts were recorded for this clonotype. CDR3 protein: CASSRLATQETQYF. CDR3 bases: TGTGCCAGCAGCCGACTAGCGACTCAAGAGACCCAGTACTTC. The genes are TRBV11-1 and TRBJ2-5; 8 positions match TRBD2. CDR1 SGHAT and CDR2 FQDESV come from the germline V gene (reference sequence). V lost 5 bases and J lost 2; bases outside the gene matches: 4. CDR3 length: 14 residues. Looking up the rest from reference TRBV11-1 and TRBJ2-5 gives the full variable domain: EAEVAQSPRYKITEKSQAVAFWCDPISGHATLYWYRQILGQGPELLVQFQDESVVDDSQLPKDRFSAERLKGVDSTLKIQPAELGDSAMYLCASSRLATQETQYFGPGTRLLVL.

In the case of this clonotype: One end of the junction varies from germline; a read error may be responsible. This chain uses TRBV12-3 or TRBV12-4 with TRBJ2-5, with D hard to call. The CDR3 spans 14 residues. The CDR3 protein is CASGLPRSVWTRYF. The CDR3 DNA reads as TGTGCCAGCGGTCTTCCCCGCAGCGTATGGACCCGGTACTTC.

This clonotype has at least ten counts. The rearrangement uses TRBV24-1 and TRBJ2-1, with a possible D match to TRBD2 (6 bases). Trimming removed 9 bases from V and 6 bases from J, with 14 bases in between. The CDR3 covers 13 residues. Germline CDR1 KGHDR, CDR2 SFDVKD. Written as DNA, the CDR3 is TGTGCCACCTCCCGGGGGTTTGGCAATGAGCAGTTCTTC. Translated: CATSRGFGNEQFF.

In this sample, this clonotype turned up many times. The rearrangement uses TRBV7-3 and TRBJ2-5; tentatively, D is TRBD1 (6 bases). Germline V gives CDR1 SGHTA, CDR2 FQGTGA. The length of the CDR3 is 16 residues. V lost 5 bases to trimming and J lost 0 bases, with 16 bases between them. CDR3 bases: TGTGCCAGCAGCCTACGGGACACCGGAAACCAAGAGACCCAGTACTTC. Protein sequence: CASSLRDTGNQETQYF. Combining the CDR3 with reference TRBV7-3 and TRBJ2-5 gives the whole variable domain GAGVSQTPSNKVTEKGKYVELRCDPISGHTALYWYRQSLGQGPEFLIYFQGTGAADDSGLPNDRFFAVRPEGSVSTLKIQRTERGDSAVYLCASSLRDTGNQETQYFGPGTRLLVL.

The table lists this clonotype with many counts. This chain joins TRBV4-3 and TRBJ1-6; TRBD1 might be the D (6 bases). Germline CDR1 is LGHNA and CDR2 is YSLEER. The germline V and J ends were trimmed by 0 bases and 6 bases, with 12 bases remaining between them. The CDR3 has 16 amino acids. The CDR3 DNA is TGCGCCAGCAGCCAAGATGGGGGGGCACGTAATTCACCCCTCCACTTT. This gives the protein CASSQDGGARNSPLHF.

The rearrangement joins TRBV10-1 to TRBJ2-1, with unresolved D. Looked up from germline, CDR1 is WNHNN and CDR2 is SYGVQD (reference sequence). The CDR3 consists of 13 residues. This chain's CDR3 is CADSRFGDNEQFF. For the CDR3, the DNA is TGCGCAGACTCCCGTTTTGGGGACAATGAGCAGTTCTTC.

This clonotype was seen many times. A read error may explain this, as a much larger clone is one base away. This sequence joins TRBV24-1 and TRBJ1-5; D remains ambiguous. Germline values: CDR1 KGHDR, CDR2 SFDVKD. This CDR3 contains 16 residues. The CDR3 protein is CATSDLLGVSDQPQHF. DNA for the CDR3: TGTGCCACCAGTGATTTGTTGGGAGTTAGCGATCAGCCCCAGCATTTT.

The chain links TRBV20-1 to TRBJ1-5; possible D gene TRBD1, 5 bases. The ends were cut back, 6 bases at V and 0 bases at J, with 12 bases in the middle. Germline lookup yields CDR1 DFQATT and CDR2 SNEGSKA (reference sequence). This CDR3 is built from 14 residues. CDR3: CSAASTGSNQPQHF. As DNA, the CDR3 is TGCAGTGCCGCGAGTACAGGTAGCAATCAGCCCCAGCATTTT.

This clonotype was recorded many times. The DNA of the CDR3 is TGTGCCAGCAGCCCCCAAGGCGGGGAGCTGTTTTTT. This codes for CASSPQGGELFF. The rearrangement joins TRBV27 to TRBJ2-2, with D hard to call. The germline V gene has CDR1 MNHEY and CDR2 SMNVEV (reference sequence). V was trimmed by 6 bases and J by 7 bases, leaving 9 bases between them. CDR3 size: 12 residues.